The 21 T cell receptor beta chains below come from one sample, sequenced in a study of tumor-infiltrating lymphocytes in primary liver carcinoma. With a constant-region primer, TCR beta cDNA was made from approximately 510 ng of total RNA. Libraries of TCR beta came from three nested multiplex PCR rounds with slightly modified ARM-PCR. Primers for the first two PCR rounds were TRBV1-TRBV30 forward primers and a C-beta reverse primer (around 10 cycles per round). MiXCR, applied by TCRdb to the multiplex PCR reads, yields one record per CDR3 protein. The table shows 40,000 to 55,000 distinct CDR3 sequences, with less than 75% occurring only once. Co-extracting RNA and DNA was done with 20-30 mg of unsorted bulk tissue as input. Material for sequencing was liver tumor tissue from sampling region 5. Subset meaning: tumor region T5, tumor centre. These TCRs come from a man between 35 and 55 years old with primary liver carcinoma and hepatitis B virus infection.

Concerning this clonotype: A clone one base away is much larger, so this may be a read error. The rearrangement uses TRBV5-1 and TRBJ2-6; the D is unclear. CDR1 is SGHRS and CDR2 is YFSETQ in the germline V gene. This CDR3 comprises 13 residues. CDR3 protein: CACSLAGANVLTF. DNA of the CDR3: TGCGCCTGCAGCTTAGCTGGGGCCAACGTCCTGACTTTC.

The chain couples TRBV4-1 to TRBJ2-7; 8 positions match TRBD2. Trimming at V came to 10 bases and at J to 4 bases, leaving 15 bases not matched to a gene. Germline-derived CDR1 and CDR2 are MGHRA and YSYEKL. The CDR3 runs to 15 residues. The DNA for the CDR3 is TGCGCCAACAGTCAAGATCACGGCGGGAGGTACGAGCAGTACTTC. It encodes CANSQDHGGRYEQYF.

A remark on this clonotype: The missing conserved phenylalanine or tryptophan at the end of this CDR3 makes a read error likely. As DNA, the CDR3 is TGTGCCAGCAGTTTATGGGGCCGGGAGGACACCGGGGAGCTGTTTCTT. Translated: CASSLWGREDTGELFL. The chain recombines TRBV28 with TRBJ2-2, with TRBD2 matching over 7 bases. The germline gives CDR1 MDHEN, CDR2 SYDVKM. After removal of 0 bases from V and 3 bases from J, the junction contained 4 bases not matched to a gene. The CDR3 sequence is 16 residues long.

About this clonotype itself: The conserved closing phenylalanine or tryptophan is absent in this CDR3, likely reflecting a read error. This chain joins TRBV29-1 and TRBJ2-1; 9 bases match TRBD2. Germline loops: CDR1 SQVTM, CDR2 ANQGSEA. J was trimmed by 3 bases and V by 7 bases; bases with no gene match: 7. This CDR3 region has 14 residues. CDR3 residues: CSAPSGVVYNEQFL. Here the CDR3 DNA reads TGCAGCGCCCCTAGCGGGGTGGTCTACAATGAGCAGTTCCTC.

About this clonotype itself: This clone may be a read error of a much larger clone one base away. Written as DNA, the CDR3 is TGTGCCAGTAGTATGGCGCATGAGCCCCAGCATTTT. Its translation: CASSMAHEPQHF. The V and J genes are TRBV19 and TRBJ1-5; D is undetermined. CDR1 and CDR2 (germline): LNHDA, SQIVND (reference sequence). Trimming took 3 bases from V and 8 from J, leaving 8 bases between them. The CDR3 extends over 12 amino acids. Full variable domain (rest looked up from reference TRBV19 and TRBJ1-5): DGGITQSPKYLFRKEGQNVTLSCEQNLNHDAMYWYRQDPGQGLRLIYYSQIVNDFQKGDIAEGYSVSREKKESFPLTVTSAQKNPTAFYLCASSMAHEPQHFGDGTRLSIL.

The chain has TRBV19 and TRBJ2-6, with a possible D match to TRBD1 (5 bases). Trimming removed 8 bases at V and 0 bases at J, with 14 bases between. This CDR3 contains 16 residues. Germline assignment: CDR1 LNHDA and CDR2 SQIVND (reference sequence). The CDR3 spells CASGAGIVSGANVLTF. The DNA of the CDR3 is TGTGCCAGTGGGGCAGGAATTGTCTCTGGGGCCAACGTCCTGACTTTC.

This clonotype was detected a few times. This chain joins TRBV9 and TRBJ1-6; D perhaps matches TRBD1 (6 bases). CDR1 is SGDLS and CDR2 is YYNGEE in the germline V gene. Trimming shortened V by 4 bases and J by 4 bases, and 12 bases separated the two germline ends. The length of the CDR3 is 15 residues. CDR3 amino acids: CASSITDSYNSPLHF. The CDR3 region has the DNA TGTGCCAGCAGCATTACGGACAGTTATAATTCACCCCTCCACTTT.

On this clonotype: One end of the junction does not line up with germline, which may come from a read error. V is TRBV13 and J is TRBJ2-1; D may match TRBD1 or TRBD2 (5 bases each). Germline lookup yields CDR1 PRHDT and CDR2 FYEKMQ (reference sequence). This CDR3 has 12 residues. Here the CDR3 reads CVSSLEGSGQFF. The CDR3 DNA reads TGTGTCAGCAGCTTAGAGGGGTCTGGGCAGTTCTTC.

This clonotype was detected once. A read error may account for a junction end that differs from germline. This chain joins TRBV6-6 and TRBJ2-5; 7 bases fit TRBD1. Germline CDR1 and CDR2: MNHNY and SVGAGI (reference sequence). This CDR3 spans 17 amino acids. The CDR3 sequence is CASCHAYRDSDQVTQYF. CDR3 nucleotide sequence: TGTGCCAGCTGCCACGCATACCGGGACAGCGACCAAGTGACCCAGTACTTC.

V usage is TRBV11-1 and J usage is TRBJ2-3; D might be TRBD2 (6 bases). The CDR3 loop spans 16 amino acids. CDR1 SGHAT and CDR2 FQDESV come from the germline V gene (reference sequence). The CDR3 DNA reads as TGTGTCGGCAGCAAGGGAGTAGCGGTTAGCACAGATACGCAGTATTTT. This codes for CVGSKGVAVSTDTQYF.

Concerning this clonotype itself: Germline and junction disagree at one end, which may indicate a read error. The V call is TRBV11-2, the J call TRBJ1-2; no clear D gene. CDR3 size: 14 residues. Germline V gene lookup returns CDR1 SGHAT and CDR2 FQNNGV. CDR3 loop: CASSPADKDYGYTF. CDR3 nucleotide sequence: TGTGCCAGTAGCCCAGCCGACAAGGACTATGGTTACACCTTC.

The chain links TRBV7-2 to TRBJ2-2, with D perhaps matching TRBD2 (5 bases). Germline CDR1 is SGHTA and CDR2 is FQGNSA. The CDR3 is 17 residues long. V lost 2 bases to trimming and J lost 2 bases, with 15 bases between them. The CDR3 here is CTSSLYGGLANTGELFF. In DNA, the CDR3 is TGTACCAGCAGCTTATACGGAGGACTGGCTAACACCGGGGAGCTGTTTTTT.

The CDR3, as DNA: TGCTGCGCCAAAGAGGGACAGATGAACACCGGGGAGCTGTTTTTT. It translates to CCAKEGQMNTGELFF. The rearrangement links TRBV29-1 to TRBJ2-2, with 7 bases identical to TRBD1. The CDR3 spans 15 residues. Germline assignment: CDR1 SQVTM and CDR2 ANQGSEA.

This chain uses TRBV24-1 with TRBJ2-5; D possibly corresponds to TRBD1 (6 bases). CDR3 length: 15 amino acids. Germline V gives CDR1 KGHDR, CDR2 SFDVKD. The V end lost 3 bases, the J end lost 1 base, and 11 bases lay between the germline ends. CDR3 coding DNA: TGTGCCACCAGTGATCAACAGGGATTCCAAGAGACCCAGTACTTC. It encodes CATSDQQGFQETQYF.

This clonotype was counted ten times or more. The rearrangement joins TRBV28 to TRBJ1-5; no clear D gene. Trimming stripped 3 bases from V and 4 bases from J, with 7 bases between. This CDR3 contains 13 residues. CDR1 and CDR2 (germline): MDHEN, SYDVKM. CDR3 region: CASSFGVNQPQHF. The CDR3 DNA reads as TGTGCCAGCAGTTTTGGAGTAAATCAGCCCCAGCATTTT.

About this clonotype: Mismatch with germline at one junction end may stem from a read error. CDR3 protein: CVSSPAGHGNEQFF. The CDR3, as DNA: TGTGTCAGCAGTCCAGCGGGCCATGGGAATGAGCAGTTCTTC. The genes are TRBV11-2 and TRBJ2-1, with D possibly TRBD2 on 6 matching bases. From germline, CDR1 is SGHAT and CDR2 FQNNGV. The CDR3 extends over 14 amino acids.

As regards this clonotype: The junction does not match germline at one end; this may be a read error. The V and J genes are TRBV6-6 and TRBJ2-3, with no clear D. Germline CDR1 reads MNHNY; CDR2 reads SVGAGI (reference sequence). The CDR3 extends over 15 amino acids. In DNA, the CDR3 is TGTGTCAGCAGTCATCACAGAGGAAGCACAGATACGCAGTATTTT. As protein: CVSSHHRGSTDTQYF.

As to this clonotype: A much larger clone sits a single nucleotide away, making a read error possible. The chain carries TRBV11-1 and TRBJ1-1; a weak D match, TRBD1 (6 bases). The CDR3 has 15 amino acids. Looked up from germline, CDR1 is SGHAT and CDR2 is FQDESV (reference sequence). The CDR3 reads CANSPAGGGGTEAFF. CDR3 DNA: TGTGCCAACAGCCCTGCGGGGGGCGGTGGCACTGAAGCTTTCTTT.

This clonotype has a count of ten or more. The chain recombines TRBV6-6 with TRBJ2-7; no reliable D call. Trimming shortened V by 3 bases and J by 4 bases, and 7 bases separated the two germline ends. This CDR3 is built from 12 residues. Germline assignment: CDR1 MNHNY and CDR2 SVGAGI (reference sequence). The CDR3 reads CASSYPRYEQYF. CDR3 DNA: TGTGCCAGCAGTTATCCGCGTTACGAGCAGTACTTC.

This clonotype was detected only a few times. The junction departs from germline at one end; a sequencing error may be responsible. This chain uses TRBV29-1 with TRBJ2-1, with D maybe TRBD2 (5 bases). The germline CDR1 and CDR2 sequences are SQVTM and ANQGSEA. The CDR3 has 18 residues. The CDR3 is CSAFGERKATMSYNEQSF. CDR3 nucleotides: TGCAGCGCCTTCGGGGAGAGGAAGGCCACAATGTCCTACAATGAGCAGTCCTTC.

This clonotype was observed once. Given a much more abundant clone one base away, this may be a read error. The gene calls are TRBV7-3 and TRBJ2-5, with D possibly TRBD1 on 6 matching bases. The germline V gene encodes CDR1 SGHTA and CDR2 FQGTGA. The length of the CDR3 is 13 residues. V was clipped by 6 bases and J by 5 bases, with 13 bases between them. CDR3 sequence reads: CASRSAGDETQYF. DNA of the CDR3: TGTGCCAGCAGATCGGCAGGGGATGAGACCCAGTACTTC. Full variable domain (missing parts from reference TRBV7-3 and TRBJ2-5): GAGVSQTPSNKVTEKGKYVELRCDPISGHTALYWYRQSLGQGPEFLIYFQGTGAADDSGLPNDRFFAVRPEGSVSTLKIQRTERGDSAVYLCASRSAGDETQYFGPGTRLLVL.